The 20 T cell receptor beta chains in this list originate from one sample, sequenced in a study of beta chain features in type 1 diabetes. The sequenced template was cDNA made from the entire isolated RNA. Assay: immunoSEQ multiplex PCR; the TCRdb copy retains only in-frame clones and omits some. The sample yields around 710,000 clones, approximately 13% seen once. General study results and limits: Moderate yet significant TCRB CDR3 shortening was seen in Type 1 diabetes patients in all four CD4+ subsets.

These receptors' antigens are unknown. The sample taken for sequencing was naive CD4+ T cells from blood. These receptors were obtained from a man aged 25 to 40 with type 1 diabetes.

This clone was recorded a few times. The V gene is TRBV13, the J gene TRBJ2-1; 9 bases are shared with TRBD2. The length of the CDR3 is 18 residues. CDR1 is PRHDT, CDR2 FYEKMQ, per germline (reference sequence). V was clipped by 2 bases and J by 0 bases; unmatched bases: 8. The chain's CDR3 is CASSLRLAGFGSYNEQFF. DNA of the CDR3: TGTGCCAGCAGCTTACGGCTAGCGGGGTTCGGCTCCTACAATGAGCAGTTCTTC.

This clone has a handful of counts. The V call is TRBV19, the J call TRBJ1-5, with TRBD1 matching over 11 bases. Germline V gene data show CDR1 as LNHDA and CDR2 as SQIVND (reference sequence). V was pared by 7 bases and J by 7 bases, with 6 bases of the junction left unmatched. CDR3 length: 14 residues. The chain's CDR3 is CASTWTGGRQPQHF. In nucleotides, the CDR3 is TGTGCCAGTACTTGGACAGGGGGCAGACAGCCCCAGCATTTT.

The chain joins TRBV9 to TRBJ2-7, with 11 bases lining up with TRBD1. The CDR3 consists of 15 residues. Trimming took 3 bases from V and 3 from J; bases not matched to a gene: 5. The germline gives CDR1 SGDLS, CDR2 YYNGEE. The CDR3 loop reads CASSEGTGGVYEQYF. The CDR3 bases are TGTGCCAGCAGCGAGGGGACAGGGGGAGTCTACGAGCAGTACTTC.

The rearrangement links TRBV7-2 to TRBJ2-3; D is possibly TRBD1 (5 bases). Germline V gene data show CDR1 as SGHTA and CDR2 as FQGNSA. The CDR3 totals 12 residues. The V and J ends lost 0 bases and 10 bases respectively, with 8 bases between them. Written as DNA, the CDR3 is TGTGCCAGCAGCTTAGCGCAGGGCTCGCAGTATTTT. Translated: CASSLAQGSQYF.

The CDR3 DNA is TGTGCCAGCAGCTTTGATTACCGGCTGCACTATGGCTACACCTTC. It translates to CASSFDYRLHYGYTF. The chain carries TRBV5-6 and TRBJ1-2; D ambiguous. Germline loops: CDR1 SGHDT, CDR2 YYEEEE. V shed 2 bases and J shed 3 bases, with 14 bases lying between them. The CDR3 spans 15 residues.

The chain recombines TRBV9 with TRBJ1-5, with a weak D call TRBD1 (5 bases). CDR1 and CDR2 from the germline V gene are SGDLS and YYNGEE. Trimming left V 4 bases short and J 1 base short, with 12 bases between. The CDR3 contains 15 residues. This CDR3 reads CASSLSGGSNQPQHF. CDR3 in DNA: TGTGCCAGCAGCCTTAGTGGGGGGAGCAATCAGCCCCAGCATTTT.

This clone was counted a few times. The chain has TRBV29-1 and TRBJ1-4; D gene ambiguous. V was clipped by 7 bases and J by 4 bases, with 10 bases between them. The CDR3 totals 12 residues. Germline V gene sequence: CDR1 SQVTM, CDR2 ANQGSEA. The chain's CDR3 is CSALTFNEKLFF. CDR3 bases: TGCAGCGCTCTAACTTTTAATGAAAAACTGTTTTTT.

The chain combines TRBV6-5 with TRBJ2-5; D is perhaps TRBD1 or TRBD2 (5 bases each). The V and J ends lost 0 bases and 5 bases respectively, with 7 bases between them. CDR3 size: 13 residues. Germline loops: CDR1 MNHEY, CDR2 SVGAGI. In nucleotides, the CDR3 is TGTGCCAGCAGTTACTCTGGGACGGAGACCCAGTACTTC. Translation: CASSYSGTETQYF.

The chain employs TRBV28 and TRBJ2-1; 9 bases match TRBD1. V lost 6 bases, J lost 2 bases, and 5 bases stayed unmatched. Germline lookup yields CDR1 MDHEN and CDR2 SYDVKM. The CDR3 loop spans 15 amino acids. CDR3 residues: CASRSGTGTYNEQFF. The CDR3 bases are TGTGCCAGCAGGAGTGGGACAGGGACCTACAATGAGCAGTTCTTC.

This clone was counted a few times. In DNA form, the CDR3 reads TGTGCCAGCAGCTCTGTCGGGCCCCAGCATTTT. Protein sequence: CASSSVGPQHF. The chain recombines TRBV6-1 with TRBJ1-5; unclear D gene. The V end was cut by 6 bases, the J end by 9 bases, with 9 bases between. The CDR3 consists of 11 residues. Looked up from germline, CDR1 is MNHNS and CDR2 is SASEGT.

This clone was counted between two and nine times. The rearrangement uses TRBV18 and TRBJ1-4; TRBD1 matches 7 bases. The V gene end was trimmed by 4 bases and the J gene end by 4 bases; junction bases not matched to a gene: 6. Germline CDR1 and CDR2: KGHSH and LQKENI. The CDR3 is 15 residues long. The DNA of the CDR3 is TGTGCCAGCTCACGAACAGGGGCCATTAATGAAAAACTGTTTTTT. It is translated as CASSRTGAINEKLFF.

Comments on this clone: This sample includes further DNA sequences coding for the same CDR3. The V and J genes are TRBV7-2 and TRBJ1-2; D gene ambiguous. Trimming took off 0 bases at V and 5 bases at J, with 1 base between the two ends. Germline V gene sequence: CDR1 SGHTA, CDR2 FQGNSA. CDR3 size: 11 residues. The DNA for the CDR3 is TGTGCCAGCAGCTTAGCGTATGGCTACACCTTC. The encoded protein is CASSLAYGYTF.

Comment on this clone: Within the sample, other DNA sequences also encode this same CDR3. CDR3 DNA sequence: TGTGCCAGCAGTCCCCGGACGGGCTCCTACGAGCAGTACTTC. Translation gives CASSPRTGSYEQYF. V and J are TRBV6-5 and TRBJ2-7; D gene uncertain. The germline V gene has CDR1 MNHEY and CDR2 SVGAGI. V was trimmed by 5 bases and J by 0 bases, leaving 11 bases between them. The CDR3 has 14 residues.

In its sample, this clone was seen a few times. A junction boundary mismatches the germline segment, possibly from a read error. The rearrangement joins TRBV2 to TRBJ2-7; 8 nucleotides match TRBD1. Germline V gives CDR1 SNHLY, CDR2 FYNNEI. There are 10 residues in the CDR3. CDR3 in amino acids: CASSRQGWHF. The CDR3 bases are TGTGCCAGCAGTAGACAGGGGTGGCACTTC.

This clone showed up just a few times. The genes are TRBV10-3 and TRBJ1-1; possible D gene TRBD1, 5 bases. The V gene lost 8 bases and the J gene lost 7 bases, with 17 bases spanning the gap. Germline loops: CDR1 ENHRY, CDR2 SYGVKD. The CDR3 has 13 amino acids. The CDR3 protein is CAIWPGEWGEAFF. The CDR3 DNA is TGTGCCATCTGGCCGGGGGAGTGGGGTGAAGCTTTCTTT.

This clone was seen a handful of times. V usage is TRBV4-2 and J usage is TRBJ2-3; possible D gene TRBD2, 5 bases. This CDR3 has 13 amino acids. V was shortened by 4 bases and J by 5 bases, with 10 bases between the two germline ends. Germline CDR1 is LGHNA and CDR2 is YNFKEQ. The CDR3 here is CASSPGLQDTQYF. The DNA for the CDR3 is TGTGCCAGCAGCCCTGGACTGCAAGATACGCAGTATTTT.

This clone was seen a handful of times. The J gene is TRBJ1-4, the V gene TRBV4-3, with 7 bases identical to TRBD1. This CDR3 region has 15 residues. The V segment lost 0 bases and the J segment 8 bases; nucleotides outside the gene matches: 6. Germline CDR1 is LGHNA and CDR2 is YSLEER. This CDR3 reads CASSQDDRVKEKLFF. Here the CDR3 DNA reads TGCGCCAGCAGCCAAGATGACAGGGTGAAGGAAAAACTGTTTTTT.

V usage is TRBV29-1 and J usage is TRBJ2-1, with 7 bases aligning to TRBD1. The CDR3 contains 13 residues. The V gene's germline CDR1 is SQVTM and CDR2 ANQGSEA. V lost 7 bases, J lost 2 bases, and 5 bases stayed unmatched. The CDR3 DNA sequence: TGCAGCGCAACAGGGGCCCCCTACAATGAGCAGTTCTTC. Translation gives CSATGAPYNEQFF.

A few counts support this clone. The rearrangement uses TRBV30 and TRBJ2-7; TRBD1 matches at 8 bases. CDR3 size: 13 residues. Losses at the gene ends were 2 bases for V and 6 bases for J; bases not matched to a gene: 6. Germline V CDR1 and CDR2: GTSNPN, SVGIG (reference sequence). The DNA of the CDR3 is TGTGCCTGGAGTAGGCAGGGGGCGAGCGAGCAGTACTTC. Amino acids: CAWSRQGASEQYF. The full variable domain, its missing parts supplied by reference TRBV30 and TRBJ2-7, is SQTIHQWPATLVQPVGSPLSLECTVEGTSNPNLYWYRQAAGRGLQLLFYSVGIGQISSEVPQNLSASRPQDRQFILSSKKLLLSDSGFYLCAWSRQGASEQYFGPGTRLTVT.

This clone occurred a few times. V gene TRBV18 combines with J gene TRBJ1-4; 8 bases line up with TRBD1. Germline CDR1 KGHSH, CDR2 LQKENI. The CDR3 runs 15 residues. V gave up 3 bases and J gave up 8 bases; unmatched junction bases: 8. CDR3 bases: TGTGCCAGCTCACCTATGGACAGGGTAGGGGAAAAACTGTTTTTT. It yields the protein CASSPMDRVGEKLFF.